This TCR beta chain was recorded in a study of post-analysis software for immune sequencing data. Study as a whole: There were relapsing-remitting, secondary progressive and progressive-relapsing multiple sclerosis among the disease courses included. Whole-study results and caveats: For normalized Chao1 diversity, multiple sclerosis patients scored significantly lower than controls did. Compared with controls, patients had more of about 5 TRBV segments, including TRBV5-6, TRBV5-1 and TRBV20-1. Strong co-clustering by F measure was seen for same-batch samples.

cDNA libraries of TCR beta carried unique molecular identifiers. TCRdb fed the PCR reads into MiXCR, producing one record per CDR3 protein. The repertoire includes more than 450,000 distinct CDR3 sequences, 30% to 40% of them detected once, and approximately 6% sits in the top ten. On this clonotype itself: Its specificity is unknown.

J was trimmed by 4 bases and V by 3 bases; bases with no gene match: 11. There are 17 residues in the CDR3. Per the germline V gene, CDR1 is SGHRS and CDR2 is YFSETQ. The material sequenced was blood. This clonotype was sampled from a girl aged 2 to 17 with multiple sclerosis. The J gene is TRBJ2-2, the V gene TRBV5-1; TRBD1 matches 8 bases. CDR3 in amino acids: CASSWGSGQGRTGELFF. The CDR3 DNA reads as TGCGCCAGCAGCTGGGGAAGTGGACAGGGTCGCACCGGGGAGCTGTTTTTT.